This T cell receptor (beta chain) was identified during a study of vaccination effects on CD4 cells after COVID-19. Overall study context: Two doses of either BNT162b2 or mRNA-1273 were given to each participant. Wells each received over 1.5 million PBMC, cultured with roughly 9.4 IU/ml IL-2 and 10 ug/ml peptides.

Following an approximately ten-day culture, CD4+ T cells were purified. Cells had half their medium changed to IL-2 medium on days 3 and 7. V lost 2 bases, J lost 1 base, and 6 bases lay in between. CDR3 size: 14 residues. Germline CDR1 and CDR2: MNHEY and SMNVEV (reference sequence). TCRdb's table, derived via immunoSEQ multiplex PCR, lists solely in-frame clones and lacks some. This sample has 70,000 or so clones, with roughly three quarters found just once. Turning to this clone: The target antigen is unknown.

This chain links TRBV27 with TRBJ1-5; tentatively, D is TRBD1 (5 bases). The TCR sequence derives from a human donor who received a COVID-19 vaccine. The sample in question was CD4+ T cells from PBMCs cultured without peptide, obtained before COVID-19 vaccination. The CDR3 reads CASSLAGSNQPQHF. The CDR3 bases are TGTGCCAGCAGTTTAGCAGGGAGCAATCAGCCCCAGCATTTT.